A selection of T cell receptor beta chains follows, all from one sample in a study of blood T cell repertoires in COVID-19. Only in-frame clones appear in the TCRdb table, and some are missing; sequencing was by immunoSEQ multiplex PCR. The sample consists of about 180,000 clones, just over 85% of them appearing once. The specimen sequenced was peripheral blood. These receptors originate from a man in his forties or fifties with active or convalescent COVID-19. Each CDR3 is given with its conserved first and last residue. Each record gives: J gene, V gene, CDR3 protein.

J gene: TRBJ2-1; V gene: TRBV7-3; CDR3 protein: CASSTQPRDSAYNEQFF
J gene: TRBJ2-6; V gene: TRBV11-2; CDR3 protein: CASILGQGVSGANVLTF
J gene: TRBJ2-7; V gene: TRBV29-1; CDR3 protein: CSSTGPEGEQYF
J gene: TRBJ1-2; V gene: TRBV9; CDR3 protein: CASSGIQGANGYTF
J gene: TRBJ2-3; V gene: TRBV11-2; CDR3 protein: CASSDRGRSDTQYF
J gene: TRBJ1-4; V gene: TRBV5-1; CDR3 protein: CASRRDSAPLNEKLFF
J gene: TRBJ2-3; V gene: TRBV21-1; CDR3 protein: CASSKPVPGQGGKETDTQYF
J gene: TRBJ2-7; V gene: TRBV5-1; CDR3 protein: CASSITGPEQYF
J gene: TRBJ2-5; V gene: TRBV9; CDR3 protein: CASSVMGLAEGGETQYF
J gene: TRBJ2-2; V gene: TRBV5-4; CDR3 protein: CASRTRDRGNTGELFF
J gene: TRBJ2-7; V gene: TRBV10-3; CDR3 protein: CAIRDRTNYEQYF
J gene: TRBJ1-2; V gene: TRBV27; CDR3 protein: CASSPGPGQGRDYGYTF
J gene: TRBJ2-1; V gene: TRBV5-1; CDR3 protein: CASSNRDRNNEQFF
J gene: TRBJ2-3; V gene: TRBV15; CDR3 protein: CATSRVFSGTDTQYF
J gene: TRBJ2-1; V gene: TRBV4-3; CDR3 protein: CASSQASNRRGEQFF
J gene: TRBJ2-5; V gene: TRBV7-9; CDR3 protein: CASSSWGTVQETQYF
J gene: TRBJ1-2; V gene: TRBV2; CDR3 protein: CASRTGFLGYTF
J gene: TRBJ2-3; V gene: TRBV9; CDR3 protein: CASSEYSGGGTQYF
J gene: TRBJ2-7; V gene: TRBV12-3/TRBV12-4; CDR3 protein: CASSHESYEQYF
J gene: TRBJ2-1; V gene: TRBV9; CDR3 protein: CASSVGVGLTSRLYNEQFF
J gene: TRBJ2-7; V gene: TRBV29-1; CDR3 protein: CSVEQGAPYEQYF
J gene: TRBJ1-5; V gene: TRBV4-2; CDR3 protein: CASSQDPAGGNQPQHF
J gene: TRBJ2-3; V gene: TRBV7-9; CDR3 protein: CASSQGLGTDTQYF
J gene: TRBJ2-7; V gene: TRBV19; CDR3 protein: CASSPPGYGYEQYF
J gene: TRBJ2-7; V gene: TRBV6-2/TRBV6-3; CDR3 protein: CASSSGQGESYEQYF
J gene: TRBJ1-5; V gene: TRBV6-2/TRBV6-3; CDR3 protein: CASSYLRDSYQPQHF
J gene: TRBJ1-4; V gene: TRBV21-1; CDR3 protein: CASRGRGLCEKLFF
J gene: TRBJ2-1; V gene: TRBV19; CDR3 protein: CASSVTGITNEQFF
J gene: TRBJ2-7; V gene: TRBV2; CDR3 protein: CASSAKYEQYF
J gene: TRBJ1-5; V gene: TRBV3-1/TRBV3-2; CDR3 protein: CASSQDCTLGQPQHF
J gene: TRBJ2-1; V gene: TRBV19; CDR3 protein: CASSIDYREQFF
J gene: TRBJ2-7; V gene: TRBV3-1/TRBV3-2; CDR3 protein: CASSQDALTRSREQYF
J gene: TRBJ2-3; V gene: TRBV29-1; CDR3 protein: CSVGIREPDTQYF
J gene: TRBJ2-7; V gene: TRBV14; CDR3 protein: CASSPWTGSYEQYF
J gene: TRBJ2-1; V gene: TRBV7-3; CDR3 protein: CASSLIRTGDYNEQFF
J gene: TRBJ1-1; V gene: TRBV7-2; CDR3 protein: CASSLAGGLGTEAFF
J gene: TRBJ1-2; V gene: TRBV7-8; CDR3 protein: CASNPTGANYGYTF
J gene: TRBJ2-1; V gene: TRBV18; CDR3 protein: CASSPAGQRGVSEQFF
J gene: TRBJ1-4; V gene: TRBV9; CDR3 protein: CASSATPGSEEKLFF
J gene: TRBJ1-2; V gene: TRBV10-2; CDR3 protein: CASSRDRAVYGYTF
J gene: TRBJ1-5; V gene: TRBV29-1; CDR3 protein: CSVQGSNQPQHF
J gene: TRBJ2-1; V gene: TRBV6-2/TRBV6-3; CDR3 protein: CASSETSGYSYNEQFF
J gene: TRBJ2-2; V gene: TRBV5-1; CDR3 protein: CASSTPGGANTGELFF
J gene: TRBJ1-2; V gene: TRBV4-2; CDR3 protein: CASSQGGQEGAYGYTF
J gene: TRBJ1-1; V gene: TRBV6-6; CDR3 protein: CASSYGRAGKAEAFF
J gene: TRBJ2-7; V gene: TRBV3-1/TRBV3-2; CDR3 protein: CASSQLGASHEQYF
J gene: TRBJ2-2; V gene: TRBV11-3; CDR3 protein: CASSDGRVTGELFF